This section outlines one T cell receptor beta chain sequence together with its context. TCRdb independently ran MiXCR on the 5' RACE reads; one entry per CDR3 protein. The sample has around 450,000 distinct CDR3 sequences, 12% to 15% seen once. Germline values: CDR1 DFQATT, CDR2 SNEGSKA (reference sequence). This CDR3 is 14 amino acids long. Trimming cost V 0 bases and J 5 bases, with 13 bases left between them. The sample belongs to a study of identical twins. This sample was also put to use in a study of yellow fever vaccine responses in identical twins.

This TCR was recovered from a woman aged 18 to 35 in good health. The sample was CD4+ T cells sorted from blood. V and J are TRBV20-1 and TRBJ2-5; D possibly corresponds to TRBD1 (6 bases). The CDR3 bases are TGCAGTGCTAGAGATTATATAGGGGGTGAGACCCAGTACTTC. Encoded protein: CSARDYIGGETQYF.